This is a list of T cell receptor beta chains from one sample in a study of cytomegalovirus exposure and HLA in healthy donors. Produced via immunoSEQ multiplex PCR; TCRdb's table is partial and in-frame only. Recorded for this sample: tens of thousands of clones. Material: PBMCs. The receptors were sampled from a woman between 50 and 59 years old in good health and CMV-seropositive. The CDR3 runs from the conserved cysteine through the conserved F or W. The D gene is left open where the match is weak.

>TRBJ2-2|TRBD2|TRBV10-2
TGCGCCAGCAGAGTTAGCGGGGGGGCTCTCGTCGGGGAGCTGTTTTTT
CASRVSGGALVGELFF
>TRBJ2-7|-|TRBV11-3
TGTGCCAGCAGCGAGGGAGAGACCTACGAGCAGTACTTC
CASSEGETYEQYF
>TRBJ1-5|TRBD1|TRBV28
TGTGCCAGCAGTCTACTAGACAGGGGGCGGAACCAGCCCCAGCATTTT
CASSLLDRGRNQPQHF
>TRBJ1-1|-|TRBV30
TGTGCCTGGAGTGTTGCAGGGGAAGCTTTCTTT
CAWSVAGEAFF
>TRBJ2-1|-|TRBV6-6
TGTGCCAGCAGCTCTAATAGCATCAACAATGAGCAGTTCTTC
CASSSNSINNEQFF
>TRBJ1-2|-|TRBV7-9
TGTGCCAGCAGCTTAGAGCAGGGGCGATACACCTTC
CASSLEQGRYTF
>TRBJ2-5|TRBD2|TRBV30
TGTGCCTGGAGTGGCCCCGGGGGGTTCCCAGAGACCCAGTACTTC
CAWSGPGGFPETQYF
>TRBJ2-7|TRBD1|TRBV5-1
TGCGCCAGCAGCTTAGGGTCAGGGGGCGCCCAGCAGTACTTC
CASSLGSGGAQQYF
>TRBJ1-1|TRBD1|TRBV6-1
TGTGCCACTCCGACAGGGGTCGGCACTGAAGCTTTCTTT
CATPTGVGTEAFF
>TRBJ2-1|TRBD1|TRBV19
TGTGCCAGTAGGAATAGGGGGCTTGAGTTCTTC
CASRNRGLEFF
>TRBJ2-7|-|TRBV19
TGTGCCAGTAGTATTGGGCCCACTCCGAACTACGAGCAGTACTTC
CASSIGPTPNYEQYF
>TRBJ2-7|-|TRBV28
TGTGCCAGCATCGGGATTGAATACGAGCAGTACTTC
CASIGIEYEQYF
>TRBJ1-1|-|TRBV2
TGTGCCAGCAGTGACCCAGCGGGGGGAAGGACTGAAGCTTTCTTT
CASSDPAGGRTEAFF
>TRBJ2-7|TRBD2|TRBV27
TGTGCCAGCAGAGGACTAGCGGGAGTCGGCGAGCAGTACTTC
CASRGLAGVGEQYF
>TRBJ2-3|TRBD1|TRBV4-1
TGCGCCAGCAGCCAAGTTCAGACAGGGGCCGGCACAGATACGCAGTATTTT
CASSQVQTGAGTDTQYF
>TRBJ2-3|-|TRBV6-4
TGTGCCAGCAGTGCCCGGGACTCTAGCACAGATACGCAGTATTTT
CASSARDSSTDTQYF
>TRBJ2-3|-|TRBV5-1
TGCGCCAGCAGCTTGCCCGGTTCAGATACGCAGTATTTT
CASSLPGSDTQYF
>TRBJ1-2|-|TRBV11-2
TGTGCCAGCAGAAGGGAGGGCTATGGCTACACCTTC
CASRREGYGYTF
>TRBJ2-7|-|TRBV9
TGTGCCAGCAGCGTAGGAGACTACGAGCAGTACTTC
CASSVGDYEQYF
>TRBJ1-1|TRBD1|TRBV10-3
TGTGCCACCTGGGCGGGACAGTTTAACACTGAAGCTTTCTTT
CATWAGQFNTEAFF
>TRBJ2-3|TRBD2|TRBV4-3
TGCGCCAGCAGTAACCTAGCGGGGGGCACAGATACGCAGTATTTT
CASSNLAGGTDTQYF
>TRBJ1-5|-|TRBV19
TGTGCCAGTAGTACCGGCGGGGCCCGAAATCAGCCCCAGCATTTT
CASSTGGARNQPQHF
>TRBJ2-4|-|TRBV30
TGTGCCTGGAATAAGAGGGGACTAGCCAAAAACATTCAGTACTTC
CAWNKRGLAKNIQYF
>TRBJ2-7|TRBD2|TRBV28
TGTGCCAGCAGTCCACGACTAGCGGGAACCTACGAGCAGTACTTC
CASSPRLAGTYEQYF
>TRBJ1-5|-|TRBV6-6
TGTGCCAGCAGGGGGGGGCAGTATAGCAATCAGCCCCAGCATTTT
CASRGGQYSNQPQHF
>TRBJ1-1|-|TRBV7-9
TGTGCCAGCAGCTTACCAGGGTCTACTGAAGCTTTCTTT
CASSLPGSTEAFF
>TRBJ1-5|TRBD1|TRBV18
TGTGCCAGCTCGCCACAGGGGCGAGGCAATCAGCCCCAGCATTTT
CASSPQGRGNQPQHF
>TRBJ1-2|TRBD1|TRBV7-2
TGTGCCAGCAGCTTATTCAAGGGGGCGAGCTATGGCTACACCTTC
CASSLFKGASYGYTF
>TRBJ2-2|-|TRBV5-1
TGCGCCAGCAGTCAAAACACCGGGGAGCTGTTTTTT
CASSQNTGELFF
>TRBJ2-5|TRBD2|TRBV7-4
TGTGCCAGCAGGCAGGATTCCGCAGCGGGAGGACAGACCCAGTACTTC
CASRQDSAAGGQTQYF
>TRBJ2-7|TRBD1|TRBV7-9
TGTGCCAGCAGAGATAGACAGGGCTACGAGCAGTACTTC
CASRDRQGYEQYF
>TRBJ2-7|TRBD1|TRBV9
TGTGCCAGCAGCGCGCAGGGGGCCTACGAGCAGTACTTC
CASSAQGAYEQYF
>TRBJ2-1|-|TRBV6-5
TGTGCCAGCAGTTTGGATCGGACTACCAACGATGAGCAGTTCTTC
CASSLDRTTNDEQFF
>TRBJ1-3|-|TRBV18
TGTGCCAGCTCAGCTCAGATTCGATCTGGAAACACCATATATTTT
CASSAQIRSGNTIYF
>TRBJ2-7|-|TRBV5-6
TGTGCCAGCAGCGCAACAGGGTCCTACGAGCAGTACTTC
CASSATGSYEQYF
>TRBJ1-5|-|TRBV6-1
TGTGCCAGCAGTGCGGGTTGGGCGGGCGATAACAATCAGCCCCAGCATTTT
CASSAGWAGDNNQPQHF
>TRBJ2-5|-|TRBV14
TGTGCCAGCAGCCAAGCGGGGGGCCTTCCTGGGGAGACCCAGTACTTC
CASSQAGGLPGETQYF
>TRBJ1-1|-|TRBV5-1
TGCGCCAGCAGCTTATCCGACACTGAAGCTTTCTTT
CASSLSDTEAFF